This T cell receptor (beta chain) was profiled in a study of cytomegalovirus exposure and HLA in healthy donors. Overall study findings and caveats: Available immune exposure information was restricted to CMV serostatus only. Overall, around 150 TCR beta chains were annotated as cytomegalovirus-associated.

On this clone itself: Its antigen is unidentified.

In the PCR, 60 Vbeta and 13 Jbeta primers were used. Method: immunoSEQ multiplex PCR; TCRdb's copy keeps in-frame clones and lacks some. The sample data list tens of thousands of clones. The CDR3 is 15 amino acids. V gave up 0 bases and J gave up 1 base; unmatched junction bases: 3. Per germline, CDR1 SGHKS and CDR2 YYEKEE (reference sequence). The receptor was isolated from a woman in her thirties or forties in good health and CMV-seropositive. The rearrangement uses TRBV5-5 and TRBJ1-2; 7 positions match TRBD1. Sequencing was done on a sample of PBMCs. The CDR3 loop reads CASSLETGDNYGYTF. In DNA, the CDR3 is TGTGCCAGCAGCTTGGAAACAGGGGATAACTATGGCTACACCTTC.